The 30 T cell receptor beta chains given below trace back to one sample, sequenced in a study of T cell responses to AZD1222 COVID-19 vaccine. TCRdb's copy holds only in-frame clones and misses some; the assay was immunoSEQ multiplex PCR. The sample has about 94,000 clones; roughly 90% are singletons. This specimen was peripheral blood, taken 28 days after the second AZD1222 dose. The receptors shown here come from an adult who received the AZD1222 COVID-19 vaccine.

The chain combines TRBV18 with TRBJ2-7; possible D gene TRBD2, 6 bases. CDR1 is KGHSH, CDR2 LQKENI, per germline. This CDR3 contains 15 residues. Trimming cost V 6 bases and J 0 bases, with 15 bases left between them. The CDR3 loop is CASSRIGGDSYEQYF. DNA for the CDR3: TGTGCCAGCTCCCGGATTGGCGGGGACTCCTACGAGCAGTACTTC.

The chain has TRBV5-6 and TRBJ1-1, with D tentatively TRBD1 (6 bases). The CDR3 spans 14 residues. Between the trimmed V and J ends, which lost 4 bases and 5 bases, there was a span of 15 bases. The germline V gene encodes CDR1 SGHDT and CDR2 YYEEEE. The CDR3 protein is CASSRARGGTEAFF. As DNA, the CDR3 is TGTGCCAGCAGCCGTGCCAGGGGAGGGACTGAAGCTTTCTTT.

The chain employs TRBV5-6 and TRBJ2-1; weak D call: TRBD1 (6 bases). V was pared by 1 base and J by 8 bases, with 13 bases between. Germline values: CDR1 SGHDT, CDR2 YYEEEE. The CDR3 totals 14 residues. CDR3 sequence reads: CASSLWGPPHEQFF. CDR3 DNA: TGTGCCAGCAGCTTGTGGGGGCCCCCCCATGAGCAGTTCTTC.

The rearrangement uses TRBV10-1 and TRBJ2-7; either TRBD1 or TRBD2 may supply D (5 bases each). This CDR3 contains 13 residues. In germline, CDR1 is WNHNN, CDR2 SYGVQD (reference sequence). V shed 2 bases and J shed 4 bases, with 9 bases lying between them. CDR3 sequence reads: CASSEGDLYEQYF. The CDR3 DNA reads TGCGCCAGCAGTGAGGGGGACCTATACGAGCAGTACTTC.

The CDR3 DNA is TGTGCCAGCAGCTTCACAGGGGTGCCCGATACGCAGTATTTT. It codes for CASSFTGVPDTQYF. The chain recombines TRBV7-2 with TRBJ2-3, with TRBD1 identical over 7 bases. V shed 3 bases and J 6 bases; nucleotides not matched to a gene: 6. The CDR3 contains 14 residues. Germline values: CDR1 SGHTA, CDR2 FQGNSA. The full variable domain, rest sourced from reference TRBV7-2 and TRBJ2-3, is GAGVSQSPSNKVTEKGKDVELRCDPISGHTALYWYRQSLGQGLEFLIYFQGNSAPDKSGLPSDRFSAERTGGSVSTLTIQRTQQEDSAVYLCASSFTGVPDTQYFGPGTRLTVL.

This clone occurred once. The chain combines TRBV9 with TRBJ1-2, with D hard to call. Looked up from germline, CDR1 is SGDLS and CDR2 is YYNGEE. CDR3 size: 15 residues. V lost 0 bases to trimming and J lost 4 bases, with 13 bases between them. CDR3 sequence: CASSVESTVGYGYTF. The CDR3 region has the DNA TGTGCCAGCAGCGTAGAGTCAACAGTTGGCTATGGCTACACCTTC.

The V call is TRBV12-3 or TRBV12-4, the J call TRBJ2-5; D not resolved. V dropped 5 bases and J dropped 1 base, with 8 bases sitting between them. The CDR3 is made up of 13 amino acids. CDR3 nucleotide sequence: TGTGCCAGCAGTCCCACCCGCCAAGAGACCCAGTACTTC. This gives the protein CASSPTRQETQYF.

This chain links TRBV11-2 with TRBJ2-2; 8 bases align to TRBD2. Germline CDR1 reads SGHAT; CDR2 reads FQNNGV. This CDR3 is built from 16 residues. Losses at the gene ends were 0 bases for V and 6 bases for J; bases not matched to a gene: 6. The CDR3 DNA reads TGTGCCAGCAGCTTAGATGTCCCGGGGGGGGCCGGGGAGCTGTTTTTT. It yields the protein CASSLDVPGGAGELFF.

This chain joins TRBV7-2 and TRBJ1-2; no definite D call. This CDR3 has 16 residues. Germline V gene data show CDR1 as SGHTA and CDR2 as FQGNSA. The germline V and J ends were trimmed by 4 bases and 8 bases, with 23 bases remaining between them. Here the CDR3 reads CASSSPEGRVSDGYTF. DNA for the CDR3: TGTGCCAGCAGCTCCCCAGAGGGTAGGGTATCGGACGGCTACACCTTC.

The chain couples TRBV5-4 to TRBJ2-7, with D perhaps matching TRBD1 or TRBD2 (5 bases each). The CDR3 sequence is 13 residues long. The germline V gene has CDR1 SGHNT and CDR2 YYREEE (reference sequence). V was trimmed by 0 bases and J by 5 bases, leaving 9 bases between them. In DNA form, the CDR3 reads TGTGCCAGCAGCTTGGCCATGGGGGACGAGCAGTACTTC. Translating gives CASSLAMGDEQYF.

This clone was seen once. J is TRBJ2-2 and V is TRBV6-5; D unclear. Germline V gene lookup returns CDR1 MNHEY and CDR2 SVGAGI. Trimming removed 7 bases from V and 1 base from J, with 10 bases in between. The CDR3 has 14 residues. CDR3 sequence reads: CASIPPGNTGELFF. CDR3 DNA: TGTGCCAGCATCCCCCCAGGGAACACCGGGGAGCTGTTTTTT.

The gene calls are TRBV4-1 and TRBJ2-3; 9 bases are shared with TRBD2. Looked up from germline, CDR1 is MGHRA and CDR2 is YSYEKL. The trim removed 0 bases at V and 1 base at J, leaving 2 bases unmatched. The length of the CDR3 is 16 residues. The CDR3 DNA follows: TGCGCCAGCAGCCAAGAGGAGCGGGGGGGCACAGATACGCAGTATTTT. As protein: CASSQEERGGTDTQYF.

The chain carries TRBV3-1 (or the pseudogene TRBV3-2) and TRBJ1-1, with D possibly being TRBD1 (5 bases). Germline V CDR1 and CDR2: LGHDT, YNNKEL (reference sequence). Trimming left V 1 base short and J 1 base short, with 13 bases between. This CDR3 has 16 residues. In DNA form, the CDR3 reads TGTGCCAGCAGCCAAGCTTGGGGGGGAAAGAACACTGAAGCTTTCTTT. This codes for CASSQAWGGKNTEAFF.

The rearrangement uses TRBV6-5 and TRBJ2-1; D is uncertain. The germline V gene encodes CDR1 MNHEY and CDR2 SVGAGI. This CDR3 spans 15 amino acids. V shed 5 bases and J shed 1 base, with 12 bases lying between them. The CDR3 DNA sequence: TGTGCCAGCAGTCCCCGTGGATTATCCTACAATGAGCAGTTCTTC. It codes for CASSPRGLSYNEQFF.

The chain links TRBV6-2 or TRBV6-3 to TRBJ1-6; D not certain. V shed 2 bases and J shed 5 bases, with 7 bases lying between them. Germline lookup yields CDR1 MNHEY and CDR2 SVGEGT. This CDR3 has 14 amino acids. In DNA, the CDR3 is TGTGCCAGCAGTTACCATGGGGATAATTCACCCCTCCACTTT. Translated, it gives CASSYHGDNSPLHF.

This clone appeared a single time. The V gene is TRBV5-5, the J gene TRBJ1-1; the D is unclear. Per the germline V gene, CDR1 is SGHKS and CDR2 is YYEKEE (reference sequence). CDR3 length: 15 residues. Trimming removed 0 bases from V and 5 bases from J, with 14 bases in between. Written as DNA, the CDR3 is TGTGCCAGCAGCTTGGAAGGAAAGGGAAGGACTGAAGCTTTCTTT. Protein sequence: CASSLEGKGRTEAFF.

The V call is TRBV18, the J call TRBJ1-5, with TRBD1 as a possible D gene (6 bases). CDR1 and CDR2 (germline): KGHSH, LQKENI. The length of the CDR3 is 15 residues. V was shortened by 2 bases and J by 8 bases, with 16 bases between the two germline ends. The CDR3 region is CASSPLGGMEEPQHF. The CDR3 DNA is TGTGCCAGCTCACCATTAGGGGGGATGGAGGAGCCCCAGCATTTT.

This chain connects TRBV9 to TRBJ1-6, with a tentative D call TRBD1 (5 bases). V was trimmed by 3 bases and J by 5 bases, leaving 24 bases between them. The CDR3 spans 19 residues. From germline, CDR1 is SGDLS and CDR2 YYNGEE. The CDR3 nucleotides are TGTGCCAGCAGCGGACAGCAATGGGCCTCGAAAGGCGATAATTCACCCCTCCACTTT. This encodes CASSGQQWASKGDNSPLHF.

The gene calls are TRBV19 and TRBJ2-6, with D possibly matching TRBD1 (7 bases). The CDR3 runs to 18 residues. From germline, CDR1 is LNHDA and CDR2 SQIVND (reference sequence). Trimming cost V 1 base and J 0 bases, with 13 bases left between them. The CDR3 protein is CASSIAAGGLSGANVLTF. CDR3 nucleotide sequence: TGTGCCAGTAGTATAGCGGCAGGGGGGCTCTCTGGGGCCAACGTCCTGACTTTC. The full variable domain, in which reference TRBV19 and TRBJ2-6 provide the parts outside the CDR3, is DGGITQSPKYLFRKEGQNVTLSCEQNLNHDAMYWYRQDPGQGLRLIYYSQIVNDFQKGDIAEGYSVSREKKESFPLTVTSAQKNPTAFYLCASSIAAGGLSGANVLTFGAGSRLTVL.

In nucleotides, the CDR3 is TGCGCCAGCAGCCAATTTCTCGGGGGCTCCTACAATGAGCAGTTCTTC. Its translation: CASSQFLGGSYNEQFF. V usage is TRBV4-1 and J usage is TRBJ2-1; maybe TRBD2 (6 bases). Trimming removed 2 bases at V and 0 bases at J, with 11 bases between. The CDR3 has 16 residues. Per germline, CDR1 MGHRA and CDR2 YSYEKL.

In this sample, this clone turned up a few times. The CDR3 nucleotides read TGTGCCAGCAGTTTACACAGGTTGTATGGCTACACCTTC. Its translation is CASSLHRLYGYTF. The V and J genes are TRBV28 and TRBJ1-2, with D possibly being TRBD1 (5 bases). This CDR3 spans 13 amino acids. V shed 2 bases and J shed 5 bases, with 9 bases lying between them. Germline lookup yields CDR1 MDHEN and CDR2 SYDVKM.

The chain uses TRBV5-1 and TRBJ2-7; D possibly corresponds to TRBD2 (6 bases). Germline CDR1 reads SGHRS; CDR2 reads YFSETQ. This CDR3 has 14 residues. Trimming cost V 2 bases and J 1 base, with 10 bases left between them. The CDR3 region is CASSLTGESYEQYF. DNA of the CDR3: TGCGCCAGCAGCTTAACGGGAGAATCCTACGAGCAGTACTTC.

This clone was counted only a few times. The chain joins TRBV5-5 to TRBJ1-1; D unclear. From germline, CDR1 is SGHKS and CDR2 YYEKEE (reference sequence). The CDR3 has 13 residues. Trimming pared 0 bases from V and 0 bases from J, leaving 3 bases between. This chain's CDR3 is CASSLGLNTEAFF. DNA for the CDR3: TGTGCCAGCAGCTTGGGGTTGAACACTGAAGCTTTCTTT.

The rearrangement uses TRBV14 and TRBJ1-1, with D perhaps TRBD1 (6 bases). V was cut by 1 base and J by 4 bases, with 16 bases left in between. The CDR3 spans 16 residues. The V gene's germline CDR1 is SGHDN and CDR2 FVKESK. The CDR3 sequence: CASSQVYVRGSTEAFF. The CDR3 DNA reads as TGTGCCAGCAGCCAAGTTTACGTCAGGGGATCCACTGAAGCTTTCTTT.

The rearrangement joins TRBV11-3 to TRBJ1-2; the match to TRBD1 covers 9 bases. V trimming: 5 bases; J trimming: 3 bases; junction bases outside the gene matches: 13. The CDR3 is 17 amino acids. The germline V gene encodes CDR1 SGHNT and CDR2 YENEEA. The CDR3 here is CASSPHMMRTGDYGYTF. The DNA of the CDR3 is TGTGCCAGCAGCCCACATATGATGAGGACAGGGGACTATGGCTACACCTTC.

CDR3 coding DNA: TGTGCCAGCAACCCGACAGGGACGTCCGCTTTCTTT. This codes for CASNPTGTSAFF. This chain joins TRBV21-1 and TRBJ1-1; the table's TRBD1 call for D was not verified on the DNA. TRBV21-1 constitutes a pseudogene. This CDR3 contains 12 residues.

The chain couples TRBV4-2 to TRBJ1-2; weak D call: TRBD1 (6 bases). Per the germline V gene, CDR1 is LGHNA and CDR2 is YNFKEQ. The CDR3 is 12 residues long. Trimming shortened V by 3 bases and J by 4 bases, and 6 bases separated the two germline ends. The CDR3 region is CASSQDSYGYTF. The CDR3 DNA sequence: TGTGCCAGCAGCCAGGACAGCTATGGCTACACCTTC.

The CDR3 loop is CASSLGVWEGAGEKLFF. In DNA, the CDR3 is TGTGCCAGCAGCTTAGGGGTCTGGGAGGGGGCAGGTGAAAAACTGTTTTTT. The chain employs TRBV7-8 and TRBJ1-4; 7 bases match TRBD1. The CDR3 is made up of 17 amino acids. J lost 7 bases, V lost 1 base, and 12 bases had no gene match. Germline CDR1 reads SGHVS; CDR2 reads FQNEAQ.

This chain joins TRBV19 and TRBJ1-1; D is perhaps TRBD1 (5 bases). With 1 base removed from V and 4 bases from J, the gap between germline ends came to 10 bases. In germline, CDR1 is LNHDA, CDR2 SQIVND (reference sequence). There are 14 residues in the CDR3. CDR3 residues: CASSIVAGGTEAFF. CDR3 sequence (DNA): TGTGCCAGTAGTATAGTAGCGGGGGGCACTGAAGCTTTCTTT.

The chain has TRBV25-1 and TRBJ2-7; D is uncertain. Germline V gives CDR1 MGHDK, CDR2 SYGVNS. Trimming took 6 bases from V and 3 from J, leaving 9 bases between them. This CDR3 is 12 amino acids long. CDR3 in DNA: TGTGCCAGCAGGGACGGCTTCTACGAGCAGTACTTC. Its protein is CASRDGFYEQYF.